These 25 T cell receptor beta chains were sequenced from one sample in a study of shared clonotypes between healthy human individuals. This table comes from immunoSEQ multiplex PCR, and its TCRdb copy is limited to in-frame clones, with some not included. The sample carries 550,000 to 800,000 clones, 90% recorded once. The specimen was memory CD8+ T cells from PBMCs. Subset here: CD45RO+ cells pooled with CCR7-negative TemRA cells. These receptor sequences come from a young man in good health. Some clones in this sample may be carry-over from other donors' samples.

V usage is TRBV27 and J usage is TRBJ2-2, with 8 bases that match TRBD2. The germline V gene has CDR1 MNHEY and CDR2 SMNVEV (reference sequence). V lost 7 bases to trimming and J lost 5 bases; unmatched junction nucleotides: 12. This CDR3 contains 16 residues. The CDR3 is CASTAREGRWTGELFF. The CDR3 coding sequence is TGTGCCAGCACCGCCCGGGAGGGCCGGTGGACCGGGGAGCTGTTTTTT.

The chain recombines TRBV7-9 with TRBJ1-1; the match to TRBD1 covers 10 bases. The CDR3 extends over 15 amino acids. V lost 4 bases and J lost 4; bases outside the gene matches: 6. Germline lookup yields CDR1 SEHNR and CDR2 FQNEAQ (reference sequence). CDR3 DNA sequence: TGTGCCAGCAGCTCCCGGGACAGGGGTGGCACTGAAGCTTTCTTT. Protein product: CASSSRDRGGTEAFF.

The gene calls are TRBV2 and TRBJ2-7; tentatively, D is TRBD1 (5 bases). The V end was cut by 4 bases, the J end by 6 bases, with 13 bases between. The germline V gene has CDR1 SNHLY and CDR2 FYNNEI. CDR3 size: 13 residues. The CDR3 is CASSGGQVVEQYF. The CDR3 nucleotides read TGTGCCAGCAGTGGGGGCCAGGTGGTCGAGCAGTACTTC.

The chain employs TRBV5-4 and TRBJ2-7, with no clear D. Germline loops: CDR1 SGHNT, CDR2 YYREEE (reference sequence). This CDR3 spans 11 amino acids. Trimming shortened V by 7 bases and J by 3 bases, and 8 bases separated the two germline ends. CDR3 coding DNA: TGTGCCAGCGGAAAGGGCTACGAGCAGTACTTC. Translated, it gives CASGKGYEQYF.

V gene TRBV7-9 combines with J gene TRBJ2-1, with 7 bases lining up with TRBD2. The CDR3 extends over 17 amino acids. Trimming removed 4 bases from V and 8 bases from J; junction bases left unmatched: 17. Germline values: CDR1 SEHNR, CDR2 FQNEAQ (reference sequence). The CDR3 nucleotides read TGTGCCAGCAGCTCCGGCCCGCCCCGGGAGGCTAGGGATGAGCAGTTCTTC. It yields the protein CASSSGPPREARDEQFF.

This chain uses TRBV19 with TRBJ1-4, with D maybe TRBD1 (6 bases). This CDR3 region has 17 residues. Trimming cost V 4 bases and J 3 bases, with 18 bases left between them. Germline CDR1 is LNHDA and CDR2 is SQIVND (reference sequence). The CDR3 nucleotides are TGTGCCAGTAGTAGCCACAGGGTACCCTTGGCTAATGAAAAACTGTTTTTT. It specifies CASSSHRVPLANEKLFF.

Only one count was recorded for this clone. DNA for the CDR3: TGCGCCAGCAGCTCACACAGGGGGGTGACTGAAGCTTTCTTT. This sequence encodes CASSSHRGVTEAFF. This chain connects TRBV5-1 to TRBJ1-1; 8 bases map to TRBD1. CDR1 SGHRS and CDR2 YFSETQ come from the germline V gene. The length of the CDR3 is 14 residues. J was trimmed by 5 bases and V by 3 bases; bases with no gene match: 6.

The chain employs TRBV27 and TRBJ2-3, with D possibly being TRBD1 (6 bases). Per germline, CDR1 MNHEY and CDR2 SMNVEV (reference sequence). The CDR3 is 16 residues long. Deletions cut 2 bases from V and 2 bases from J, with 14 bases between. CDR3 in amino acids: CASSLVSPGDTDTQYF. CDR3 coding DNA: TGTGCCAGCAGTTTAGTGTCGCCAGGGGACACAGATACGCAGTATTTT.

The genes are TRBV4-1 and TRBJ2-5; 13 bases match TRBD2. Germline V CDR1 and CDR2: MGHRA, YSYEKL. The CDR3 is made up of 17 amino acids. V shed 5 bases and J 1 base; nucleotides not matched to a gene: 7. The CDR3 loop reads CASSKTSGRSIQETQYF. DNA for the CDR3: TGCGCCAGCAGCAAGACTAGCGGGAGGTCCATCCAAGAGACCCAGTACTTC.

Worth noting for this clone: This sample also contains other DNA sequences that code for the same CDR3. The V and J genes are TRBV19 and TRBJ2-1; D ambiguous. Looked up from germline, CDR1 is LNHDA and CDR2 is SQIVND (reference sequence). The CDR3 has 11 amino acids. V lost 2 bases and J lost 6, with 2 bases in between. The CDR3 sequence is CASSILNEQFF. CDR3 DNA sequence: TGTGCCAGTAGTATACTCAATGAGCAGTTCTTC. Full variable domain (remainder filled in from reference TRBV19 and TRBJ2-1): DGGITQSPKYLFRKEGQNVTLSCEQNLNHDAMYWYRQDPGQGLRLIYYSQIVNDFQKGDIAEGYSVSREKKESFPLTVTSAQKNPTAFYLCASSILNEQFFGPGTRLTVL.

The rearrangement joins TRBV27 to TRBJ2-7; 12 bases match TRBD2. V lost 5 bases, J lost 3 bases, and 2 bases stayed unmatched. This CDR3 is 14 amino acids long. CDR1 is MNHEY and CDR2 is SMNVEV in the germline V gene (reference sequence). The CDR3 nucleotides are TGTGCCAGCAGTGCGGGACTAGCGGGCTACGAGCAGTACTTC. Translating gives CASSAGLAGYEQYF.

This chain connects TRBV2 to TRBJ2-7; 8 nucleotides match TRBD1. V dropped 5 bases and J dropped 3; count of bases not matched to a gene: 6. CDR1 is SNHLY and CDR2 is FYNNEI in the germline V gene. CDR3 length equals 14 residues. The CDR3 is CASSLQGVDYEQYF. The DNA for the CDR3 is TGTGCCAGCAGTCTACAGGGGGTCGACTACGAGCAGTACTTC.

The chain uses TRBV6-5 and TRBJ1-1, with D tentatively TRBD1 (6 bases). CDR1 and CDR2 from the germline V gene are MNHEY and SVGAGI. The CDR3 covers 14 residues. Trimming took off 2 bases at V and 4 bases at J, with 11 bases between the two ends. The CDR3 region is CASSYRGGGTEAFF. For the CDR3, the DNA is TGTGCCAGCAGTTACAGGGGAGGGGGCACTGAAGCTTTCTTT.

This chain links TRBV27 with TRBJ2-5; perhaps TRBD2 as D (6 bases). Trimming took off 5 bases at V and 5 bases at J, with 18 bases between the two ends. Germline loops: CDR1 MNHEY, CDR2 SMNVEV (reference sequence). This CDR3 has 15 residues. Here the CDR3 DNA reads TGTGCCAGCAGTCCCCACGGGGGTGTTCGGGAGACCCAGTACTTC. Its protein is CASSPHGGVRETQYF.

This clone appeared a single time. The genes are TRBV5-1 and TRBJ2-7, with 8 positions matching TRBD1. The V gene's germline CDR1 is SGHRS and CDR2 YFSETQ. The CDR3 is made up of 11 amino acids. The V gene end was trimmed by 4 bases and the J gene end by 11 bases; junction bases not matched to a gene: 5. CDR3 nucleotides: TGCGCCAGCAGCCAGGGACAGGTGGAGTACTTC. Amino acid sequence: CASSQGQVEYF.

This clone was counted once. In DNA, the CDR3 is TGTGCCAGCAGCGTTTCTGGCGGGAGGGGATCCGGGGAGCTGTTTTTT. The encoded protein is CASSVSGGRGSGELFF. The chain combines TRBV9 with TRBJ2-2; TRBD2 aligns across 9 bases. The CDR3 spans 16 residues. Trimming removed 2 bases from V and 6 bases from J; junction bases left unmatched: 8. The germline V gene has CDR1 SGDLS and CDR2 YYNGEE.

This chain connects TRBV7-3 to TRBJ1-1, with 8 positions matching TRBD1. The CDR3 extends over 17 amino acids. Per the germline V gene, CDR1 is SGHTA and CDR2 is FQGTGA. J lost 0 bases, V lost 5 bases, and 11 bases had no gene match. As DNA, the CDR3 is TGTGCCAGCAGCGCCGGACAGGGCCCTCCTATGAACACTGAAGCTTTCTTT. This codes for CASSAGQGPPMNTEAFF.

This clone was counted once. V gene TRBV27 combines with J gene TRBJ2-7; 8 nucleotides line up with TRBD2. There are 17 residues in the CDR3. V trimming: 5 bases; J trimming: 2 bases; junction bases outside the gene matches: 14. Germline V gene sequence: CDR1 MNHEY, CDR2 SMNVEV (reference sequence). The CDR3 DNA reads as TGTGCCAGCAGTCTCTCCCGACTAGCGTCAATCGCCTACGAGCAGTACTTC. It codes for CASSLSRLASIAYEQYF.

This chain joins TRBV19 and TRBJ2-7; 12 positions agree with TRBD2. The V gene end was trimmed by 1 base and the J gene end by 0 bases; junction bases not matched to a gene: 10. CDR3 size: 19 residues. Germline V lookup: CDR1 LNHDA, CDR2 SQIVND (reference sequence). The CDR3 reads CASSIVIRTSGTYSYEQYF. In nucleotides, the CDR3 is TGTGCCAGTAGTATAGTAATCCGGACTAGCGGGACTTACTCCTACGAGCAGTACTTC.

The chain links TRBV7-9 to TRBJ2-3; D is ambiguous. Germline V lookup: CDR1 SEHNR, CDR2 FQNEAQ (reference sequence). V was cut by 5 bases and J by 5 bases, with 14 bases left in between. This CDR3 contains 14 residues. The CDR3: CASSRALVGDTQYF. As DNA, the CDR3 is TGTGCCAGCAGCCGGGCCCTAGTTGGAGATACGCAGTATTTT. Full variable domain (outside the CDR3, taken from reference TRBV7-9 and TRBJ2-3): DTGVSQNPRHKITKRGQNVTFRCDPISEHNRLYWYRQTLGQGPEFLTYFQNEAQLEKSRLLSDRFSAERPKGSFSTLEIQRTEQGDSAMYLCASSRALVGDTQYFGPGTRLTVL.

The chain carries TRBV6-1 and TRBJ2-2, with D possibly being TRBD1 or TRBD2 (5 bases each). CDR1 MNHNS and CDR2 SASEGT come from the germline V gene. V lost 4 bases, J lost 6 bases, and 12 bases lay in between. The CDR3 is made up of 14 amino acids. The CDR3: CASSVTGAPGELFF. The CDR3, as DNA: TGTGCCAGCAGTGTCACCGGGGCGCCCGGGGAGCTGTTTTTT.

The table lists this clone with a count of one. The chain links TRBV28 to TRBJ2-5, with D unresolved. The CDR3 runs 13 residues. CDR1 and CDR2 from the germline V gene are MDHEN and SYDVKM. Trimming removed 3 bases from V and 0 bases from J, with 5 bases in between. CDR3 bases: TGTGCCAGCAGTTTGCACTACCAAGAGACCCAGTACTTC. This translates into CASSLHYQETQYF.

The chain joins TRBV19 to TRBJ2-2; D is tentatively TRBD1 or TRBD2 (6 bases each). The CDR3 has 15 amino acids. V was pared by 3 bases and J by 6 bases, with 14 bases between. CDR1 and CDR2 from the germline V gene are LNHDA and SQIVND (reference sequence). The CDR3 region has the DNA TGTGCCAGTAGTATTTCTGGGGGGCTATCCGGGGAGCTGTTTTTT. It codes for CASSISGGLSGELFF.

The chain employs TRBV2 and TRBJ2-1; TRBD1 matches 8 bases. V lost 5 bases to trimming and J lost 2 bases; unmatched junction nucleotides: 2. This CDR3 region has 14 residues. Germline CDR1 reads SNHLY; CDR2 reads FYNNEI. This CDR3 reads CASSYRGTYNEQFF. CDR3 sequence (DNA): TGTGCCAGCAGTTACAGGGGGACCTACAATGAGCAGTTCTTC.

V usage is TRBV5-1 and J usage is TRBJ2-3; D possibly uses TRBD1 or TRBD2 (5 bases each). Trimming shortened V by 3 bases and J by 3 bases, and 20 bases separated the two germline ends. The germline V gene has CDR1 SGHRS and CDR2 YFSETQ. The CDR3 runs to 17 residues. CDR3 amino acids: CASSSTRDERWTDTQYF. CDR3 sequence (DNA): TGCGCCAGCAGCTCCACACGGGACGAACGGTGGACAGATACGCAGTATTTT.